Following are 7 T cell receptor beta chains from one sample sequenced in a study of blood T cell repertoires in COVID-19. TCRdb's copy holds only in-frame clones and misses some; the assay was immunoSEQ multiplex PCR. The sample has about 240,000 clones; around 83% are singletons. Sample: peripheral blood. These receptors all stem from a woman aged 60-75 years with active or convalescent COVID-19.

The chain is built from TRBV6-2 or TRBV6-3 and TRBJ2-2; D gene ambiguous. Germline V lookup: CDR1 MNHEY, CDR2 SVGEGT. With 4 bases removed from V and 6 bases from J, the gap between germline ends came to 6 bases. The CDR3 spans 12 residues. Written as DNA, the CDR3 is TGTGCCAGCAGTTTGGTAGCCGGGGAGCTGTTTTTT. This sequence encodes CASSLVAGELFF.

The chain couples TRBV4-1 to TRBJ2-7; possibly TRBD1 for D (5 bases). V was shortened by 3 bases and J by 2 bases, with 11 bases between the two germline ends. Per germline, CDR1 MGHRA and CDR2 YSYEKL. The CDR3 is made up of 14 amino acids. The CDR3 region has the DNA TGCGCCAGCAGCCAGGGAACAGGTACCTACGAGCAGTACTTC. This encodes CASSQGTGTYEQYF.

This clone showed up just a few times. A read error may produce the germline difference seen at one junction end. The chain carries TRBV4-1 and TRBJ2-3; TRBD2 aligns across 11 bases. The V gene's germline CDR1 is MGHRA and CDR2 YSYEKL. This CDR3 has 16 amino acids. The CDR3: CASSQDPRPSGGPIHF. CDR3 bases: TGCGCCAGCAGCCAAGATCCCCGCCCTAGCGGGGGGCCTATCCATTTT.

The V call is TRBV6-1, the J call TRBJ1-2, with D maybe TRBD1 (5 bases). CDR1 is MNHNS, CDR2 SASEGT, per germline. V was cut by 0 bases and J by 4 bases, with 15 bases left in between. This CDR3 comprises 16 residues. The DNA of the CDR3 is TGTGCCAGCAGTGAAGCCTTAGGGGCAGCTAGCTATGGCTACACCTTC. Amino acid sequence: CASSEALGAASYGYTF.

The chain combines TRBV5-1 with TRBJ1-1; perhaps TRBD1 as D (6 bases). Germline loops: CDR1 SGHRS, CDR2 YFSETQ. The CDR3 covers 16 residues. V lost 6 bases and J lost 0, with 18 bases in between. The CDR3 nucleotides are TGCGCCAGCAATCGAGGCGGGCAGGGGCTGAACACTGAAGCTTTCTTT. Its protein product is CASNRGGQGLNTEAFF.

The V gene is TRBV29-1, the J gene TRBJ1-5; no definite D call. V shed 0 bases and J shed 3 bases, with 6 bases lying between them. The CDR3 totals 13 residues. Germline lookup yields CDR1 SQVTM and CDR2 ANQGSEA. The CDR3 region is CSVEDLPNQPQHF. CDR3 sequence (DNA): TGCAGCGTTGAAGATCTCCCCAATCAGCCCCAGCATTTT.

The V and J genes are TRBV28 and TRBJ1-2; TRBD1 matches at 7 bases. Germline V gene data show CDR1 as MDHEN and CDR2 as SYDVKM. CDR3 length: 13 amino acids. J gave up 4 bases and V 6 bases, and 5 bases lay outside the gene matches. This chain's CDR3 is CASRPTGPYGYTF. DNA for the CDR3: TGTGCCAGCAGGCCGACAGGGCCCTATGGCTACACCTTC.